The 29 T cell receptor beta chains below were found in one sample sequenced in a study of CD8+CD57+ T cells in acquired aplastic anemia. Only patients with CD8+CD57+ cell expansion on flow cytometry were chosen for sequencing. CDR3 and TCR beta VDJ profiling relied on genomic DNA as the template. A single record per CDR3 protein comes from TCRdb applying MiXCR to the reads. The data show 150,000 to 160,000 distinct CDR3 sequences, approximately 52% seen once. The sample comprised sorted CD4+, CD8+, or CD8+CD57+ T cells (not recorded which) from PBMCs. Receptors were obtained from a human donor with aplastic anemia.

Many counts were recorded for this clonotype. The chain couples TRBV2 to TRBJ2-5; 8 bases are shared with TRBD2. CDR3 length equals 17 residues. Looked up from germline, CDR1 is SNHLY and CDR2 is FYNNEI. V was pared by 3 bases and J by 4 bases, with 13 bases of the junction left unmatched. The CDR3 sequence: CASSDAPGGLRRETQYF. DNA of the CDR3: TGTGCCAGCAGTGATGCGCCGGGGGGGCTCCGGCGAGAGACCCAGTACTTC. The full variable domain, in which reference TRBV2 and TRBJ2-5 provide the parts outside the CDR3, is EPEVTQTPSHQVTQMGQEVILRCVPISNHLYFYWYRQILGQKVEFLVSFYNNEISEKSEIFDDQFSVERPDGSNFTLKIRSTKLEDSAMYFCASSDAPGGLRRETQYFGPGTRLLVL.

This clonotype was picked up a small number of times. CDR3 amino acids: CASSLGGAGELFF. CDR3 nucleotide sequence: TGCGCCAGCAGCTTGGGTGGAGCCGGGGAGCTGTTTTTT. The J gene is TRBJ2-2, the V gene TRBV5-1; D gene unclear. The ends were cut back, 0 bases at V and 6 bases at J, with 6 bases in the middle. Per the germline V gene, CDR1 is SGHRS and CDR2 is YFSETQ. The CDR3 contains 13 residues.

This clonotype was detected many times. In DNA form, the CDR3 reads TGTGCCAGCAGCTCCGGGGACAGGTCCTACGAGCAGTACTTC. It encodes CASSSGDRSYEQYF. The rearrangement joins TRBV13 to TRBJ2-7; TRBD1 matches 8 bases. This CDR3 is 14 amino acids long. J was trimmed by 1 base and V by 4 bases; bases with no gene match: 3. Germline V gene lookup returns CDR1 PRHDT and CDR2 FYEKMQ (reference sequence).

This clonotype was seen repeatedly, ten times or more. The chain uses TRBV10-3 and TRBJ2-1; 8 positions match TRBD2. The CDR3 contains 16 residues. Per the germline V gene, CDR1 is ENHRY and CDR2 is SYGVKD. V was clipped by 6 bases and J by 3 bases; unmatched bases: 10. CDR3: CAIRMGLAGGYNEQFF. The CDR3 DNA sequence: TGTGCCATCAGGATGGGTCTAGCGGGTGGCTACAATGAGCAGTTCTTC.

The V and J genes are TRBV27 and TRBJ1-2; 7 bases are a match to TRBD1. Germline V CDR1 and CDR2: MNHEY, SMNVEV (reference sequence). V lost 6 bases and J lost 2; bases outside the gene matches: 9. The CDR3 spans 15 residues. This CDR3 is CASSHTPTGNYGYTF. DNA for the CDR3: TGTGCCAGCAGCCACACCCCGACAGGGAACTATGGCTACACCTTC.

The V call is TRBV2, the J call TRBJ1-6, with D maybe TRBD1 (5 bases). V was shortened by 10 bases and J by 0 bases, with 7 bases between the two germline ends. The CDR3 sequence is 13 residues long. Germline V lookup: CDR1 SNHLY, CDR2 FYNNEI. This CDR3 is CATGLSYNSPLHF. The CDR3, as DNA: TGTGCCACAGGGCTCTCCTATAATTCACCCCTCCACTTT.

This clonotype appeared a few times. The rearrangement joins TRBV9 to TRBJ2-3; D is ambiguous. V dropped 0 bases and J dropped 1 base, with 9 bases sitting between them. The CDR3 has 15 amino acids. CDR1 is SGDLS, CDR2 YYNGEE, per germline. In DNA form, the CDR3 reads TGTGCCAGCAGCGTAGATGGGGTTGGCACAGATACGCAGTATTTT. Residues: CASSVDGVGTDTQYF. Filled out from reference TRBV9 and TRBJ2-3, the complete variable domain reads DSGVTQTPKHLITATGQRVTLRCSPRSGDLSVYWYQQSLDQGLQFLIQYYNGEERAKGNILERFSAQQFPDLHSELNLSSLELGDSALYFCASSVDGVGTDTQYFGPGTRLTVL.

The rearrangement joins TRBV7-2 to TRBJ1-4; no firm D call. In germline, CDR1 is SGHTA, CDR2 FQGNSA. The CDR3 is 12 residues long. Trimming stripped 1 base from V and 8 bases from J, with 5 bases between. The CDR3 DNA follows: TGTGCCAGCAGCTTAGGGGCCGAAAAACTGTTTTTT. Protein: CASSLGAEKLFF.

As to this clonotype: The CDR3 does not end in the conserved phenylalanine or tryptophan, so this is likely a read error. The rearrangement joins TRBV7-8 to TRBJ1-1, with D possibly being TRBD1 (5 bases). CDR3 length: 15 amino acids. V was trimmed by 5 bases and J by 4 bases, leaving 17 bases between them. Germline CDR1 reads SGHVS; CDR2 reads FQNEAQ. CDR3 coding DNA: TGTGCCAGCAGCCAAGACGGGGCTAAGGGCACTGAAGCTTTCTCT. This sequence encodes CASSQDGAKGTEAFS.

This clonotype was counted many times. This chain connects TRBV19 to TRBJ1-1; D gene unclear. The CDR3 is made up of 12 amino acids. Per the germline V gene, CDR1 is LNHDA and CDR2 is SQIVND (reference sequence). With 11 bases removed from V and 5 bases from J, the gap between germline ends came to 15 bases. The CDR3 DNA reads TGTGCCTCATCAGGCCGGGTTACTGAAGCTTTCTTT. Amino acid sequence: CASSGRVTEAFF.

This rearrangement joins TRBV3-1 to TRBJ1-1; possible D gene TRBD1, 5 bases. Trimming took 4 bases from V and 8 from J, leaving 14 bases between them. From germline, CDR1 is LGHDT and CDR2 YNNKEL (reference sequence). The CDR3 sequence is 13 residues long. This CDR3 reads CASSLDGTSEAFF. CDR3 bases: TGTGCCAGCAGCCTCGACGGGACCTCAGAAGCTTTCTTT.

The chain joins TRBV7-2 to TRBJ2-5; 14 bases line up with TRBD2. The CDR3 has 16 residues. With 5 bases clipped from V and 7 bases from J, the junction kept 9 bases outside the gene matches. Looked up from germline, CDR1 is SGHTA and CDR2 is FQGNSA. As DNA, the CDR3 is TGTGCCAGCAGCCCCGGACTAGCGGGGGGCGGAGGGACCCAGTACTTC. This codes for CASSPGLAGGGGTQYF. Drawing the rest from reference TRBV7-2 and TRBJ2-5, the complete variable domain is GAGVSQSPSNKVTEKGKDVELRCDPISGHTALYWYRQSLGQGLEFLIYFQGNSAPDKSGLPSDRFSAERTGGSVSTLTIQRTQQEDSAVYLCASSPGLAGGGGTQYFGPGTRLLVL.

This clonotype came up many times. The rearrangement links TRBV4-1 to TRBJ2-2; D remains unclear. CDR1 MGHRA and CDR2 YSYEKL come from the germline V gene. The ends were cut back, 1 base at V and 7 bases at J, with 4 bases in the middle. The CDR3 spans 12 residues. The CDR3 DNA is TGCGCCAGCAGCCAAGCCTTCGGGGAGCTGTTTTTT. It encodes CASSQAFGELFF.

The chain recombines TRBV10-3 with TRBJ1-2; weak D call: TRBD1 (6 bases). In germline, CDR1 is ENHRY, CDR2 SYGVKD. Trimming left V 3 bases short and J 7 bases short, with 18 bases between. There are 15 residues in the CDR3. CDR3 sequence (DNA): TGTGCCATCAGTGAAGAGGAAGGGGGGTTTCTTGGCTACACCTTC. Protein sequence: CAISEEEGGFLGYTF.

There are many counts of this clonotype. This sequence joins TRBV7-9 and TRBJ2-5; D gene ambiguous. The CDR3 runs to 14 residues. Looked up from germline, CDR1 is SEHNR and CDR2 is FQNEAQ (reference sequence). V was trimmed by 2 bases and J by 1 base, leaving 8 bases between them. The CDR3 spells CASSLRVSQETQYF. In nucleotides, the CDR3 is TGTGCCAGCAGCTTACGGGTCTCCCAAGAGACCCAGTACTTC.

This clonotype was seen many times. The chain carries TRBV4-2 and TRBJ2-1, with 8 bases matching TRBD2. The germline CDR1 and CDR2 sequences are LGHNA and YNFKEQ. The CDR3 has 16 amino acids. V lost 0 bases, J lost 5 bases, and 6 bases stayed unmatched. In nucleotides, the CDR3 is TGTGCCAGCAGCCAAGACGACGGGGGGGAAAACAATGAGCAGTTCTTC. It specifies CASSQDDGGENNEQFF.

This chain uses TRBV29-1 with TRBJ2-5; 8 bases line up with TRBD2. The germline gives CDR1 SQVTM, CDR2 ANQGSEA. Losses at the gene ends were 5 bases for V and 10 bases for J; bases not matched to a gene: 9. The CDR3 is 12 amino acids. The chain's CDR3 is CSVRSLSGSQYF. CDR3 in DNA: TGCAGCGTTCGGTCCTTAAGCGGGAGCCAGTACTTC. The variable domain in full, completed from reference TRBV29-1 and TRBJ2-5, reads SAVISQKPSRDICQRGTSLTIQCQVDSQVTMMFWYRQQPGQSLTLIATANQGSEATYESGFVIDKFPISRPNLTFSTLTVSNMSPEDSSIYLCSVRSLSGSQYFGPGTRLLVL.

In this sample, this clonotype turned up many times. This chain links TRBV4-1 with TRBJ2-5; TRBD1 aligns across 12 bases. In germline, CDR1 is MGHRA, CDR2 YSYEKL. CDR3 length: 15 amino acids. The V and J ends lost 3 bases and 5 bases, in that order; junction bases with no gene match: 4. CDR3 sequence (DNA): TGCGCCAGCAGCCAGGGACAGGGGGCAGGGGAGACCCAGTACTTC. Protein product: CASSQGQGAGETQYF.

The chain links TRBV12-3 or TRBV12-4 to TRBJ1-2; TRBD1 might be the D (5 bases). CDR3 length: 14 residues. V shed 6 bases and J shed 8 bases, with 19 bases lying between them. The CDR3 bases are TGTGCCAGCAGCGGGACGGCGAGTTCAGTAGGCTACACCTTC. It yields the protein CASSGTASSVGYTF.

This clonotype appeared a few times. The chain combines TRBV2 with TRBJ1-5; weak D call: TRBD1 (5 bases). Germline assignment: CDR1 SNHLY and CDR2 FYNNEI. The CDR3 is 14 amino acids. Trimming stripped 4 bases from V and 2 bases from J, with 9 bases between. This chain's CDR3 is CASSVGQGNQPQHF. CDR3 nucleotides: TGTGCCAGCAGTGTGGGGCAGGGCAATCAGCCCCAGCATTTT.

This clonotype was observed at least ten times. This chain connects TRBV4-3 to TRBJ1-2; 8 bases line up with TRBD1. Germline CDR1 is LGHNA and CDR2 is YSLEER. J was trimmed by 5 bases and V by 1 base; bases with no gene match: 3. The length of the CDR3 is 14 residues. The CDR3 DNA sequence: TGCGCCAGCAGCCAAGGGACAGGGAAATATGGCTACACCTTC. This translates into CASSQGTGKYGYTF.

In its sample, this clonotype was seen many times. The V and J genes are TRBV6-2 or TRBV6-3 and TRBJ1-4; TRBD1 matches 7 bases. The CDR3 is 15 residues long. Looked up from germline, CDR1 is MNHEY and CDR2 is SVGEGT. J was trimmed by 8 bases and V by 4 bases; bases with no gene match: 10. The CDR3 here is CASSSLRQGVEKLFF. In DNA form, the CDR3 reads TGTGCCAGCAGTTCTCTCAGACAGGGAGTCGAAAAACTGTTTTTT.

The chain is built from TRBV15 and TRBJ2-3; the match to TRBD2 covers 14 bases. Germline V gives CDR1 LNHNV, CDR2 YYDKDF (reference sequence). The ends lost 1 base at V and 6 bases at J; junction bases unmatched: 6. This CDR3 is 17 amino acids long. The CDR3 loop reads CATSRGTSGGPGDTQYF. DNA for the CDR3: TGTGCCACCAGCAGAGGGACTAGCGGGGGGCCTGGGGATACGCAGTATTTT.

This clonotype appeared many times. The genes are TRBV9 and TRBJ1-1, with D maybe TRBD1 (5 bases). The length of the CDR3 is 15 residues. Looked up from germline, CDR1 is SGDLS and CDR2 is YYNGEE. Trimming left V 4 bases short and J 2 bases short, with 15 bases between. DNA for the CDR3: TGTGCCAGCAGCCCGCGCAGGGATAGTAACACTGAAGCTTTCTTT. Residues: CASSPRRDSNTEAFF.

This clonotype rates as large. The chain joins TRBV20-1 to TRBJ2-7, with unresolved D. The germline V gene encodes CDR1 DFQATT and CDR2 SNEGSKA (reference sequence). This CDR3 region has 13 residues. Trimming removed 0 bases from V and 3 bases from J, with 9 bases in between. This CDR3 is CSARDAADYEQYF. For the CDR3, the DNA is TGCAGTGCTAGAGATGCGGCAGACTACGAGCAGTACTTC.

The table lists this clonotype with many counts. The chain links TRBV7-6 to TRBJ2-3; perhaps D is TRBD1 or TRBD2 (5 bases each). V lost 0 bases, J lost 4 bases, and 14 bases lay in between. Germline values: CDR1 SGHVS, CDR2 FNYEAQ. CDR3 length equals 16 residues. The CDR3, as DNA: TGTGCCAGCAGCTTAGCGTCAGGGACGGTTGCAGATACGCAGTATTTT. Translated, it gives CASSLASGTVADTQYF.

The rearrangement joins TRBV2 to TRBJ2-7; D is undetermined. Germline V gives CDR1 SNHLY, CDR2 FYNNEI. Trimming stripped 8 bases from V and 6 bases from J, with 17 bases between. The length of the CDR3 is 13 residues. The CDR3: CASSLTLSSEQYF. CDR3 in DNA: TGTGCCAGCTCACTAACCTTGTCGTCCGAGCAGTACTTC.

This clonotype has just one count. The chain uses TRBV20-1 and TRBJ1-6, with D possibly TRBD1 on 5 matching bases. V lost 0 bases and J lost 10, with 16 bases in between. The germline V gene encodes CDR1 DFQATT and CDR2 SNEGSKA (reference sequence). This CDR3 spans 15 amino acids. The CDR3 here is CSARDEGEFPSPLHF. The CDR3 region has the DNA TGCAGTGCTAGAGATGAAGGGGAATTCCCGTCACCCCTCCACTTT.

This clonotype was picked up one time. The chain recombines TRBV2 with TRBJ2-7; D remains ambiguous. CDR1 and CDR2 (germline): SNHLY, FYNNEI. The germline V and J ends were trimmed by 4 bases and 5 bases, with 12 bases remaining between them. The CDR3 covers 13 residues. Written as DNA, the CDR3 is TGTGCCAGCAGTGGGTCAGCAGCAGACGAGCAGTACTTC. Translating gives CASSGSAADEQYF.